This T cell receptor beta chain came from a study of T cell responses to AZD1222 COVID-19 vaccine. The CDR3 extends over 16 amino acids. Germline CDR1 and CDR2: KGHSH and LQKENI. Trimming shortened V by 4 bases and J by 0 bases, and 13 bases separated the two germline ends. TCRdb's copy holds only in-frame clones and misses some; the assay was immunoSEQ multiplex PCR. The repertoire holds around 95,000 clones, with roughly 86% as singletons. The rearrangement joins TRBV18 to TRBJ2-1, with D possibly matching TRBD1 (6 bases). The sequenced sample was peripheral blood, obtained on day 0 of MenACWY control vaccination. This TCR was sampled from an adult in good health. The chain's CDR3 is CASSRRQESSYNEQFF. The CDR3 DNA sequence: TGTGCCAGCTCACGCCGACAGGAAAGCTCCTACAATGAGCAGTTCTTC.